A selection of T cell receptor beta chains follows, all from one sample in a study of T cell responses to AZD1222 COVID-19 vaccine. Profiling relied on immunoSEQ multiplex PCR, and the TCRdb table lists in-frame clones only, not all of them. The sample includes tens of thousands of clones, under 85% of them seen just once. Sequenced material: peripheral blood, taken on day 0 of MenACWY control vaccination. All receptors come from an adult in good health. Each CDR3 is given with its conserved first and last residue. The order of the fields is J gene, clone size, V gene, D gene, CDR3 DNA, CDR3 protein. A D gene is named only where the DNA matches it firmly. Size is omitted from some rows. Given values are once, few, many or a class for expanded clones.

J gene: TRBJ1-5; clone size: NA; V gene: TRBV7-2; D gene: NA; CDR3 DNA: TGTGCCAGCAGCCCCCAACCCCACACGAATCAGCCCCAGCATTTT; CDR3 protein: CASSPQPHTNQPQHF
J gene: TRBJ1-1; clone size: NA; V gene: TRBV6-6; D gene: TRBD1; CDR3 DNA: TGTGCCAGCAGTTACGAGACAGGGGGTAGGACTGAAGCTTTCTTT; CDR3 protein: CASSYETGGRTEAFF
J gene: TRBJ1-2; clone size: NA; V gene: TRBV12-3/TRBV12-4; D gene: NA; CDR3 DNA: TGTGCCAGCAGTTTTGGTAGGGACTATGGCTACACCTTC; CDR3 protein: CASSFGRDYGYTF
J gene: TRBJ2-4; clone size: NA; V gene: TRBV5-6; D gene: TRBD2; CDR3 DNA: TGTGCCAGCAGCTCAGACCCGGGACTAGTCAAAAACATTCAGTACTTC; CDR3 protein: CASSSDPGLVKNIQYF
J gene: TRBJ2-2; clone size: NA; V gene: TRBV6-1; D gene: TRBD1; CDR3 DNA: TGTGCCAGCAGTGGTTTCCTGGGACAGCTCAACACCGGGGAGCTGTTTTTT; CDR3 protein: CASSGFLGQLNTGELFF
J gene: TRBJ1-2; clone size: NA; V gene: TRBV2; D gene: NA; CDR3 DNA: TGTGCCAGCAGATTACAGTTAAACTATGGCTACACCTTC; CDR3 protein: CASRLQLNYGYTF
J gene: TRBJ2-1; clone size: NA; V gene: TRBV7-9; D gene: TRBD1; CDR3 DNA: TGTGCCAGCAGCCCCATCTTGTCAGGGGGAAATGAGCAGTTCTTC; CDR3 protein: CASSPILSGGNEQFF
J gene: TRBJ1-2; clone size: NA; V gene: TRBV30; D gene: TRBD1; CDR3 DNA: TGTGCCTCCTTTGGGACAGGAGGCGGCTACACCTTC; CDR3 protein: CASFGTGGGYTF
J gene: TRBJ2-3; clone size: NA; V gene: TRBV5-1; D gene: TRBD2; CDR3 DNA: TGCGCCAGCAGCCTCCGGGGGGGCGGCTACACAGATACGCAGTATTTT; CDR3 protein: CASSLRGGGYTDTQYF
J gene: TRBJ2-7; clone size: NA; V gene: TRBV30; D gene: NA; CDR3 DNA: TGTGCCTGGGACAGGATTTCCCACTACGAGCAGTACTTC; CDR3 protein: CAWDRISHYEQYF
J gene: TRBJ2-2; clone size: NA; V gene: TRBV12-3/TRBV12-4; D gene: NA; CDR3 DNA: TGTGCCAGCTCGTTGAGAGGAGCCGGGGAGCTGTTTTTT; CDR3 protein: CASSLRGAGELFF
J gene: TRBJ2-4; clone size: NA; V gene: TRBV27; D gene: NA; CDR3 DNA: TGTGCCAGCAGTTTAATGGGGGCCAAAAACATTCAGTACTTC; CDR3 protein: CASSLMGAKNIQYF
J gene: TRBJ1-4; clone size: NA; V gene: TRBV28; D gene: TRBD1; CDR3 DNA: TGTGCCAGCAGGGACAGGGGTAATGAAAAACTGTTTTTT; CDR3 protein: CASRDRGNEKLFF
J gene: TRBJ1-5; clone size: few; V gene: TRBV24-1; D gene: NA; CDR3 DNA: TGTGCCACCAGTGAGGCAGCGGGTAAGCCCCAGCATTTT; CDR3 protein: CATSEAAGKPQHF
J gene: TRBJ1-5; clone size: NA; V gene: TRBV15; D gene: NA; CDR3 DNA: TGTGCCACCAGCAGAGATTGGACAGATTATAGCAATCAGCCCCAGCATTTT; CDR3 protein: CATSRDWTDYSNQPQHF
J gene: TRBJ1-2; clone size: few; V gene: TRBV9; D gene: TRBD1; CDR3 DNA: TGTGCCAGCAGCGTAGACCTGACAGGGGAATACACCTTC; CDR3 protein: CASSVDLTGEYTF
J gene: TRBJ1-1; clone size: NA; V gene: TRBV7-2; D gene: NA; CDR3 DNA: TGTGCCAGCAGACTACAACCGAACACTGAAGCTTTCTTT; CDR3 protein: CASRLQPNTEAFF
J gene: TRBJ2-4; clone size: NA; V gene: TRBV7-9; D gene: TRBD1; CDR3 DNA: TGTGCCAGCAGCTTAGCGGCAGGGGGCGCCAAAAACATTCAGTACTTC; CDR3 protein: CASSLAAGGAKNIQYF
J gene: TRBJ2-7; clone size: few; V gene: TRBV5-1; D gene: TRBD1; CDR3 DNA: TGCGCCAGCAGCTGGAGTAGCAGGGGGCGGTCCCCAACCTACGAGCAGTACTTC; CDR3 protein: CASSWSSRGRSPTYEQYF
J gene: TRBJ2-2; clone size: few; V gene: TRBV6-4; D gene: NA; CDR3 DNA: TGTGCCAGCAGTGATAATATGGACACCGGGGAGCTGTTTTTT; CDR3 protein: CASSDNMDTGELFF
J gene: TRBJ1-1; clone size: NA; V gene: TRBV28; D gene: NA; CDR3 DNA: TGTGCCAGCGGAAGGGGCGAGAACACTGAAGCTTTCTTT; CDR3 protein: CASGRGENTEAFF
J gene: TRBJ1-5; clone size: NA; V gene: TRBV19; D gene: TRBD1; CDR3 DNA: TGTGCCAGTAGTATACCCCCCCGACAGGGAGGTCAGCCCCAGCATTTT; CDR3 protein: CASSIPPRQGGQPQHF
J gene: TRBJ2-5; clone size: NA; V gene: TRBV4-1; D gene: NA; CDR3 DNA: TGCGCCAGCAGCCAAGAACTCGCCAGGCTGGAGACCCAGTACTTC; CDR3 protein: CASSQELARLETQYF
J gene: TRBJ1-1; clone size: NA; V gene: TRBV30; D gene: NA; CDR3 DNA: TGTGCCTGGACGAATATGAACACTGAAGCTTTCTTT; CDR3 protein: CAWTNMNTEAFF
J gene: TRBJ2-3; clone size: NA; V gene: TRBV12-3/TRBV12-4; D gene: TRBD2; CDR3 DNA: TGTGCCACGACGGGGGGAGGGGAGGATACGCAGTATTTT; CDR3 protein: CATTGGGEDTQYF
J gene: TRBJ1-1; clone size: NA; V gene: TRBV30; D gene: NA; CDR3 DNA: TGTGCCTGGTCCCACTCAGGGAGGAGCACTGAAGCTTTCTTT; CDR3 protein: CAWSHSGRSTEAFF
J gene: TRBJ1-2; clone size: NA; V gene: TRBV18; D gene: NA; CDR3 DNA: TGTGCCAGCTCACCAGCGCCCGGGGGCGCGGACCGGGGCTACACCTTC; CDR3 protein: CASSPAPGGADRGYTF
J gene: TRBJ1-5; clone size: NA; V gene: TRBV27; D gene: NA; CDR3 DNA: TGTGCCAGCCAGCAGGGTGGGGGGATTGGTCAGCCCCAGCATTTT; CDR3 protein: CASQQGGGIGQPQHF
J gene: TRBJ1-6; clone size: NA; V gene: TRBV2; D gene: TRBD1; CDR3 DNA: TGTGCCAGCAGGAGATCCGGGACAGGGAATTCACCCCTCCACTTT; CDR3 protein: CASRRSGTGNSPLHF
J gene: TRBJ2-7; clone size: NA; V gene: TRBV27; D gene: TRBD1; CDR3 DNA: TGTGCCAGCAGCGGCGGGACAGGGGGGCGTCCTATCTACGAGCAGTACTTC; CDR3 protein: CASSGGTGGRPIYEQYF
J gene: TRBJ1-1; clone size: few; V gene: TRBV19; D gene: TRBD1; CDR3 DNA: TGTGCCAGTAGTGCCAACAGGGGGCTCGGAGACACTGAAGCTTTCTTT; CDR3 protein: CASSANRGLGDTEAFF
J gene: TRBJ1-2; clone size: NA; V gene: TRBV6-5; D gene: NA; CDR3 DNA: TGTGCCAGCAGGTCTAGGGGGACTGCACAATATGGCTACACCTTC; CDR3 protein: CASRSRGTAQYGYTF
J gene: TRBJ1-5; clone size: NA; V gene: TRBV10-3; D gene: NA; CDR3 DNA: TGTGCCATCAGTGACACAGGGAGGGGAAGCAATCAGCCCCAGCATTTT; CDR3 protein: CAISDTGRGSNQPQHF
J gene: TRBJ1-1; clone size: NA; V gene: TRBV28; D gene: NA; CDR3 DNA: TGTGCCAGCAGTACCGCGGGGGGGTACACTGAAGCTTTCTTT; CDR3 protein: CASSTAGGYTEAFF
J gene: TRBJ2-2; clone size: NA; V gene: TRBV25-1; D gene: NA; CDR3 DNA: TGTGCCAGCATGGGGCTCGGGAGCACCGGGGAGCTGTTTTTT; CDR3 protein: CASMGLGSTGELFF
J gene: TRBJ2-5; clone size: NA; V gene: TRBV4-1; D gene: NA; CDR3 DNA: TGCGCCAGCAGCCAAGTTTCATTTTCGGAGACCCAGTACTTC; CDR3 protein: CASSQVSFSETQYF
J gene: TRBJ2-3; clone size: few; V gene: TRBV29-1; D gene: TRBD2; CDR3 DNA: TGCAGCGTTGAGACTAGCGGGAGCGTCGGGGATACGCAGTATTTT; CDR3 protein: CSVETSGSVGDTQYF
J gene: TRBJ2-2; clone size: NA; V gene: TRBV12-5; D gene: TRBD2; CDR3 DNA: TGTGCTAGTGGTACGACTAGCGGGGGGTATACCGGGGAGCTGTTTTTT; CDR3 protein: CASGTTSGGYTGELFF
J gene: TRBJ1-6; clone size: NA; V gene: TRBV9; D gene: NA; CDR3 DNA: TGTGCCAGCAGCGCTGGGGGTCCCCTCCACTTT; CDR3 protein: CASSAGGPLHF
J gene: TRBJ2-3; clone size: NA; V gene: TRBV12-3/TRBV12-4; D gene: NA; CDR3 DNA: TGTGCCAGCAGTTTAGCATCCCCGAACACGCAGTATTTT; CDR3 protein: CASSLASPNTQYF
J gene: TRBJ1-6; clone size: NA; V gene: TRBV2; D gene: NA; CDR3 DNA: TGTGCCAGCAGATCTTCAGCGGCAGGGGAGGGGAATTCACCCCTCCACTTT; CDR3 protein: CASRSSAAGEGNSPLHF
J gene: TRBJ1-6; clone size: few; V gene: TRBV7-9; D gene: TRBD1; CDR3 DNA: TGTGCCAGCAGCTCTGGACAGGGCTTTTATAATTCACCCCTCCACTTT; CDR3 protein: CASSSGQGFYNSPLHF
J gene: TRBJ2-5; clone size: once; V gene: TRBV29-1; D gene: TRBD2; CDR3 DNA: TGCAGCGTTGGGGCGGGAGGCCCCCGAGAGACCCAGTACTTC; CDR3 protein: CSVGAGGPRETQYF
J gene: TRBJ1-4; clone size: NA; V gene: TRBV5-8; D gene: NA; CDR3 DNA: TGTGCCAGCAGCCCGCGACAGGTTAATGCTAATGAAAAACTGTTTTTT; CDR3 protein: CASSPRQVNANEKLFF
J gene: TRBJ1-4; clone size: NA; V gene: TRBV6-5; D gene: TRBD1; CDR3 DNA: TGTGCCAGCAGTTGGGACAGAGTGAGGAAACTGTTTTTT; CDR3 protein: CASSWDRVRKLFF
J gene: TRBJ2-1; clone size: NA; V gene: TRBV28; D gene: NA; CDR3 DNA: TGTGCCAGCAGCCCGACTATTACGGAGAATGAGCAGTTCTTC; CDR3 protein: CASSPTITENEQFF
J gene: TRBJ2-7; clone size: NA; V gene: TRBV3-1/TRBV3-2; D gene: TRBD2; CDR3 DNA: TGTGCCAGCAGACCCGGACTAGCGGGCGGGGACGAGCAGTACTTC; CDR3 protein: CASRPGLAGGDEQYF
J gene: TRBJ1-6; clone size: NA; V gene: TRBV7-8; D gene: NA; CDR3 DNA: TGTGCCAGCAGTGGACGGGGGGATAATTCACCCCTCCACTTT; CDR3 protein: CASSGRGDNSPLHF
J gene: TRBJ2-1; clone size: few; V gene: TRBV7-9; D gene: NA; CDR3 DNA: TGTGCCAGCAGCTTAAAGGGCGCAGGAGACAATGAGCAGTTCTTC; CDR3 protein: CASSLKGAGDNEQFF
J gene: TRBJ2-1; clone size: NA; V gene: TRBV7-9; D gene: TRBD2; CDR3 DNA: TGTGCCAGCAGCTTAGCCCTATCTAGCGGGAGTCGCAATGAGCAGTTCTTC; CDR3 protein: CASSLALSSGSRNEQFF
J gene: TRBJ1-6; clone size: NA; V gene: TRBV6-6; D gene: NA; CDR3 DNA: TGTGCCAGCAGTTACTCGTCGCCGGACCCGGGATCACCCCTCCACTTT; CDR3 protein: CASSYSSPDPGSPLHF
J gene: TRBJ1-6; clone size: NA; V gene: TRBV18; D gene: TRBD1; CDR3 DNA: TGTGCCAGCTCCCCCCTCAGCGGGGACAGCAATTCACCCCTCCACTTT; CDR3 protein: CASSPLSGDSNSPLHF
J gene: TRBJ2-1; clone size: NA; V gene: TRBV11-2; D gene: TRBD1; CDR3 DNA: TGTGCCAGCAGTCGAACCGGGACAGGGGTCTTCGATGAGCAGTTCTTC; CDR3 protein: CASSRTGTGVFDEQFF
J gene: TRBJ1-2; clone size: NA; V gene: TRBV28; D gene: NA; CDR3 DNA: TGTGCCAGCAGTTTCCGGGATGGCTACACCTTC; CDR3 protein: CASSFRDGYTF
J gene: TRBJ1-3; clone size: NA; V gene: TRBV11-3; D gene: NA; CDR3 DNA: TGTGCCAGCAGCGGCCGGACTGGAAACACCATATATTTT; CDR3 protein: CASSGRTGNTIYF